This T cell receptor beta chain was recovered during a study of blood T cells in healthy people across ages. A second PCR of 7 to 11 cycles used a sample-barcoded 5' primer and a J-beta primer mix. TCRdb ran MiXCR on the 5' RACE reads and lists one entry per CDR3 protein. The table lists about 690,000 distinct CDR3 sequences, around 38% of them singletons. CDR1 is KGHSH, CDR2 LQKENI, per germline. With 2 bases removed from V and 2 bases from J, the gap between germline ends came to 9 bases. The CDR3 covers 14 residues. This receptor was obtained from a man older than 75 in good health. The sequenced material came from blood. This chain uses TRBV18 with TRBJ2-5; D might be TRBD1 or TRBD2, each matching 5 bases. Here the CDR3 reads CASSPGTIQETQYF. The CDR3 DNA reads as TGTGCCAGCTCACCAGGGACCATTCAAGAGACCCAGTACTTC.